This T cell receptor (beta chain) was documented in a study of blood T cell repertoires in COVID-19. Across the study: The United States, Italy and Spain provided the acute and convalescent COVID-19 samples.

TCRdb's table, derived via immunoSEQ multiplex PCR, lists solely in-frame clones and lacks some. The sample holds 20,000 to 30,000 clones, more than 75% seen once. This CDR3 has 11 amino acids. Germline V gene data show CDR1 as SQVTM and CDR2 as ANQGSEA. V was trimmed by 6 bases and J by 9 bases, leaving 13 bases between them. V gene TRBV29-1 combines with J gene TRBJ2-3; a possible D gene is TRBD1 (6 bases). This TCR was sampled from a human donor in a cohort sampled during active COVID-19. Sequencing was carried out using peripheral blood. CDR3 nucleotides: TGCAGCGTGCTGAGCCAGGGGACGCAGTATTTT. Amino acids: CSVLSQGTQYF.